The 3 T cell receptor beta chains given below trace back to one sample, sequenced in a study of Ad26.COV2.S vaccination and SARS-CoV-2 variants. Treatment of the sample: roughly 19 received Ad26.COV2.S at low or high dose, single or two shots; about 5 received placebo; per-sample allocation not given. The samples were gathered on day 63 after the first injection of vaccine or placebo. Only in-frame clones appear in the TCRdb table, and some are missing; sequencing was by immunoSEQ multiplex PCR. The profile covers about 350,000 clones, with 88% appearing a single time and around 6.1% taken by the ten largest. The sample consisted of peripheral blood, taken in a trial of Ad26.COV2.S vaccine versus placebo. These receptors all come from a person aged 18-60 years who received the Ad26.COV2.S COVID-19 vaccine or a placebo.

This chain connects TRBV9 to TRBJ1-2; D remains unclear. Trimming took 0 bases from V and 8 from J, leaving 8 bases between them. The CDR3 is 12 amino acids. Germline CDR1 reads SGDLS; CDR2 reads YYNGEE. The CDR3 DNA follows: TGTGCCAGCAGCGTAGCGCAAGGAGGCTACACCTTC. Its protein product is CASSVAQGGYTF.

The gene calls are TRBV3-1 (or the pseudogene TRBV3-2) and TRBJ2-2; D uncertain. CDR3 size: 13 residues. Germline CDR1 and CDR2: LGHDT and YNNKEL (reference sequence). Trimming left V 4 bases short and J 6 bases short, with 9 bases between. Here the CDR3 reads CASSLTVPGELFF. The CDR3 DNA sequence: TGTGCCAGCAGCCTGACCGTCCCCGGGGAGCTGTTTTTT.

CDR3 loop: CASSSGRGNTIYF. The CDR3 region has the DNA TGTGCCAGCAGTTCGGGACGTGGAAACACCATATATTTT. The chain uses TRBV12-3 or TRBV12-4 and TRBJ1-3, with a possible D match to TRBD1 (5 bases). Trimming removed 4 bases at V and 3 bases at J, with 7 bases between. This CDR3 comprises 13 residues.